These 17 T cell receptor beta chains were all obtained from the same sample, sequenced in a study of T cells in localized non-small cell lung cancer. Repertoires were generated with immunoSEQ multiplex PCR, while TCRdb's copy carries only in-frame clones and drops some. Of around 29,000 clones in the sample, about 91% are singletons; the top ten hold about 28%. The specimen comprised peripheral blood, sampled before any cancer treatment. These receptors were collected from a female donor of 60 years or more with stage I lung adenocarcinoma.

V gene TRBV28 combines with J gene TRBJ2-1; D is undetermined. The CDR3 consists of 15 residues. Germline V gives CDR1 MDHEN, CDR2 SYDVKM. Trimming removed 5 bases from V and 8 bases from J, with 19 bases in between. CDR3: CASSLRAGINYEQFF. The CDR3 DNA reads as TGTGCCAGCAGTCTACGTGCCGGTATTAACTATGAGCAGTTCTTC.

DNA for the CDR3: TGTGCCAGCAATCCCGGAGAGGACGGTTTTTGGGGAGCTTTCTTT. Protein sequence: CASNPGEDGFWGAFF. The V and J genes are TRBV28 and TRBJ1-1; D not resolved. This CDR3 region has 15 residues. Trimming pared 7 bases from V and 10 bases from J, leaving 25 bases between. Germline V gene lookup returns CDR1 MDHEN and CDR2 SYDVKM.

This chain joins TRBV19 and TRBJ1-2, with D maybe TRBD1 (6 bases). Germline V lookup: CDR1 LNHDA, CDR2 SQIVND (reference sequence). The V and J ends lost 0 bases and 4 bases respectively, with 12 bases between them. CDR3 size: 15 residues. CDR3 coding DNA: TGTGCCAGTAGTATAGAACAGGGAGTTCGCTATGGCTACACCTTC. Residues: CASSIEQGVRYGYTF.

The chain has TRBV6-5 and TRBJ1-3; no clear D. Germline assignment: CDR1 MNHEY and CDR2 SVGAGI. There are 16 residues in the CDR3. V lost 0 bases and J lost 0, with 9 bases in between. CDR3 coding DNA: TGTGCCAGCAGTTACTCGATGGCGATCTCTGGAAACACCATATATTTT. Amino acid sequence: CASSYSMAISGNTIYF.

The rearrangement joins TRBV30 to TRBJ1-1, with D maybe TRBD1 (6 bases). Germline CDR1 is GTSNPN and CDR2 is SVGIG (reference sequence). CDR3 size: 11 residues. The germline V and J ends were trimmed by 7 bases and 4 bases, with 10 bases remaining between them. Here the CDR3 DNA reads TGTGCCTCCGAGGGGGGCACTGAAGCTTTCTTT. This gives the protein CASEGGTEAFF.

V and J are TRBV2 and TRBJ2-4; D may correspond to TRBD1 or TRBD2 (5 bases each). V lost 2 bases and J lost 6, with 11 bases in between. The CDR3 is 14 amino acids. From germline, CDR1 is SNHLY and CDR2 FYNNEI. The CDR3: CASSERRGRNIQYF. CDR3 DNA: TGTGCCAGCAGTGAACGAAGGGGACGAAACATTCAGTACTTC.

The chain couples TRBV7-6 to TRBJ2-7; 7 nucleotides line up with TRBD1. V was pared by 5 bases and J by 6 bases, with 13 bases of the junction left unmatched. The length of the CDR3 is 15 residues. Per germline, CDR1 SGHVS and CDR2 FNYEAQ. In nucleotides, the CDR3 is TGTGCCAGCAGCGCATTCCCGGGACAGCTTCTCGAGCAGTACTTC. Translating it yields CASSAFPGQLLEQYF.

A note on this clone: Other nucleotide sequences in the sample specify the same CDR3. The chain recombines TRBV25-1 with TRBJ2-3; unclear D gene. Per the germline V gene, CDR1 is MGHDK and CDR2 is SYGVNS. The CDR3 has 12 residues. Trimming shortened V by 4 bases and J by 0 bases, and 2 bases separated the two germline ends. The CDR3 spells CASSVSTDTQYF. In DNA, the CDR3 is TGTGCCAGCAGTGTGAGCACAGATACGCAGTATTTT.

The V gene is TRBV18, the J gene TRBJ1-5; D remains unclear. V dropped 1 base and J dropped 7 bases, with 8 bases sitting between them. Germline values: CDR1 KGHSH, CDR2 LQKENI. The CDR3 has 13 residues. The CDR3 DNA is TGTGCCAGCTCACCACAGGGAAGCCAGCCCCAGCATTTT. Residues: CASSPQGSQPQHF.

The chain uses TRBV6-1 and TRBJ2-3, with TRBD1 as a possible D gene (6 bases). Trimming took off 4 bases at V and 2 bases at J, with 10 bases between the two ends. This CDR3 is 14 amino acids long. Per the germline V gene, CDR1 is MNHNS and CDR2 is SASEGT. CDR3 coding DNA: TGTGCCAGCAGTGTCCAGGGGCCCACAGATACGCAGTATTTT. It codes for CASSVQGPTDTQYF.

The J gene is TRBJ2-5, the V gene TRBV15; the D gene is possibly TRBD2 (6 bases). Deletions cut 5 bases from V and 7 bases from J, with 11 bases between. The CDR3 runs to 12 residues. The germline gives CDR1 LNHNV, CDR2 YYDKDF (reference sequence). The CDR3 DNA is TGTGCCACCAGCCGGGACTTGACGACCCAGTACTTC. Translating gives CATSRDLTTQYF.

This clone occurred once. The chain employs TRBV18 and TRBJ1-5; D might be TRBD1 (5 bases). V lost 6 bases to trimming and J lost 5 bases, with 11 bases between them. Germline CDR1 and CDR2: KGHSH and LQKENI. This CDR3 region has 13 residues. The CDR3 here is CASSDSRDQPQHF. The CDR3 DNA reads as TGTGCCAGCTCCGATAGCAGGGATCAGCCCCAGCATTTT.

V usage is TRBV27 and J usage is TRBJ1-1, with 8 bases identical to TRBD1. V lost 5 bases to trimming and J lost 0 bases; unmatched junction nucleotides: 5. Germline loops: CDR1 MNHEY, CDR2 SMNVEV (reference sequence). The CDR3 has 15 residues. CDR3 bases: TGTGCCAGCAGTCTGACAGGGGAGGTGAACACTGAAGCTTTCTTT. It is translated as CASSLTGEVNTEAFF.

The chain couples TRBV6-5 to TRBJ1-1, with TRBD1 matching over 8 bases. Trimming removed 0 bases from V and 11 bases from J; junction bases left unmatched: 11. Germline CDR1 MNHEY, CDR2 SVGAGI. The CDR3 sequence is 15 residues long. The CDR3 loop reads CASSYSALWTGNAFF. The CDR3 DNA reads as TGTGCCAGCAGTTACTCAGCCCTTTGGACAGGGAACGCTTTCTTT.

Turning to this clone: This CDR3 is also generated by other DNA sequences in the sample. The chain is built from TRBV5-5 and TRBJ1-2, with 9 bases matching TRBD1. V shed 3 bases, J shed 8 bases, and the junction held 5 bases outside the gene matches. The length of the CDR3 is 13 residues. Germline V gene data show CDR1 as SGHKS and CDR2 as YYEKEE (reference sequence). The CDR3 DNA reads TGTGCCAGCAGCTCAACAGGGGGCCAGGGCTACACCTTC. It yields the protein CASSSTGGQGYTF.

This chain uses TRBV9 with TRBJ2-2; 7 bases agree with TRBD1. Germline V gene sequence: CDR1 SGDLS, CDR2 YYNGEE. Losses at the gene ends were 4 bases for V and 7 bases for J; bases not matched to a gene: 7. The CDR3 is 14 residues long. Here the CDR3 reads CASSLTGYGGELFF. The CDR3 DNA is TGTGCCAGCAGCTTGACAGGGTACGGCGGGGAGCTGTTTTTT.

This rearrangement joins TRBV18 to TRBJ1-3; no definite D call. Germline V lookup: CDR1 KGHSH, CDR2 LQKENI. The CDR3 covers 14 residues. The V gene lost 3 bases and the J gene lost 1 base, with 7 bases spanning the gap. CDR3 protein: CASSPLASGNTIYF. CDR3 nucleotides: TGTGCCAGCTCACCGTTGGCTTCTGGAAACACCATATATTTT.